This section outlines one TCR beta chain sequence together with its context. Its antigen is currently unknown. The CDR3 goes on 3 residues after the read ends, and that part is filled in from the germline J gene. Losses at the gene ends were 0 bases for V and 4 bases for J; bases not matched to a gene: 10. This CDR3 is built from 17 residues. The V gene's germline CDR1 is DFQATT and CDR2 SNEGSKA (reference sequence). The sample belongs to a study of T cell clonality in common variable immunodeficiency. Sequencing used immunoSEQ multiplex PCR; TCRdb keeps in-frame clones, though not all of them. Listed for the sample are under 40,000 clones, none seen a single time. Notes on the study in general: Patient heterogeneity in the CVID cohort limited correlations between repertoire features and clinical complications. In common variable immunodeficiency, TCR beta chains reportedly carried fewer deletions and N-nucleotide insertions. Authors noted CVID clonality's cause needs subpopulation repertoire sequencing. CVID subjects shared fewer TCRbeta clones than healthy controls did.

Sequenced input: peripheral blood mononuclear cells. The chain joins TRBV20-1 to TRBJ2-1, with TRBD2 matching over 9 bases. The TCR comes from a person between 18 and 70 years old in good health. CDR3 DNA (partial): TGCAGTGCTAGAGAGATCCCCAGCGGGAGGCCTTACAATGAG. This translates into CSAREIPSGRPYNE. The CDR3, in full, reads CSAREIPSGRPYNEQFF.